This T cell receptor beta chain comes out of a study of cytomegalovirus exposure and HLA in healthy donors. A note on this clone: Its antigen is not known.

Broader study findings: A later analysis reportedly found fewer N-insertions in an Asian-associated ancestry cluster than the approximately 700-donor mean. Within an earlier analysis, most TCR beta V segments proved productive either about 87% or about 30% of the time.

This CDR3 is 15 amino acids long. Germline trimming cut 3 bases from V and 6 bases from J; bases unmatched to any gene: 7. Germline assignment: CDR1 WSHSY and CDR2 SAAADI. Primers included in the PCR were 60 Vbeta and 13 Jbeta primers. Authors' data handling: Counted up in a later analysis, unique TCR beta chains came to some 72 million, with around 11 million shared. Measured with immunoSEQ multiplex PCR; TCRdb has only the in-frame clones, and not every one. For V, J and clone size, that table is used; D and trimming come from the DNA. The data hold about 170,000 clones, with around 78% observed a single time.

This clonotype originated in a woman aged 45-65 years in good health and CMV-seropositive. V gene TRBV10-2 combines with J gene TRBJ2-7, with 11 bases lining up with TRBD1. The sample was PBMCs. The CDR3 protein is CASSDPGQGGGEQYF. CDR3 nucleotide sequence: TGCGCCAGCAGTGATCCGGGACAGGGGGGAGGCGAGCAGTACTTC.